Listed here are 16 T cell receptor beta chains from one sample, sequenced in a study of regulatory T cells in long-lasting Graves disease. Building the TCR beta libraries relied on iRepertoire HTBI primers, and CDR3 regions underwent Arm-PCR. TCRdb itself ran the multiplex PCR reads through MiXCR, one entry per CDR3 protein. The repertoire holds roughly 300,000 distinct CDR3 sequences, with roughly a fifth as singletons. Time point given: persistent/refractory GD, antithyroid drugs over 5 years with positive TRAb. From PBMCs, RNA was extracted and then used to make the TCR library. Specimen: peripheral blood mononuclear cells (PBMCs), collected when the disease was refractory, from a patient treated with antithyroid drugs. These receptors came from a female donor with Graves disease.

The chain joins TRBV30 to TRBJ1-2; 7 bases match TRBD1. The length of the CDR3 is 17 residues. Germline V gene lookup returns CDR1 GTSNPN and CDR2 SVGIG (reference sequence). The V and J ends lost 2 bases and 1 base, in that order; junction bases with no gene match: 13. CDR3 region: CAWSTGGGQKINYGYTF. The CDR3, as DNA: TGTGCCTGGAGTACGGGGGGGGGACAGAAGATTAACTATGGCTACACCTTC.

The rearrangement links TRBV20-1 to TRBJ2-7, with D perhaps TRBD1 (6 bases). The CDR3 has 12 residues. Trimming took 4 bases from V and 3 from J, leaving 10 bases between them. Germline CDR1 reads DFQATT; CDR2 reads SNEGSKA (reference sequence). CDR3 protein: CSAMMDSYEQYF. Written as DNA, the CDR3 is TGCAGTGCTATGATGGACAGCTACGAGCAGTACTTC.

The chain employs TRBV19 and TRBJ2-5; D not resolved. V was shortened by 3 bases and J by 2 bases, with 16 bases between the two germline ends. Germline assignment: CDR1 LNHDA and CDR2 SQIVND (reference sequence). The CDR3 contains 16 residues. CDR3 sequence reads: CASSIGKGRRQETQYF. The CDR3 bases are TGTGCCAGTAGTATCGGCAAAGGACGGAGACAAGAGACCCAGTACTTC.

In its sample, this clonotype was seen many times. The chain uses TRBV2 and TRBJ2-7; 7 bases align to TRBD2. CDR1 SNHLY and CDR2 FYNNEI come from the germline V gene. This CDR3 comprises 15 residues. J gave up 3 bases and V 2 bases, and 7 bases lay outside the gene matches. CDR3 amino acids: CASSELTSRNYEQYF. The CDR3 DNA reads TGTGCCAGCAGTGAATTGACTAGCCGAAACTACGAGCAGTACTTC.

The gene calls are TRBV5-1 and TRBJ2-7; D is tentatively TRBD1 or TRBD2 (5 bases each). The CDR3 is made up of 17 amino acids. V lost 4 bases to trimming and J lost 4 bases, with 24 bases between them. The V gene's germline CDR1 is SGHRS and CDR2 YFSETQ. The CDR3 DNA follows: TGCGCCAGCAGCCGGGCGGGTGGGGGTTCCGCCGGGTACGAGCAGTACTTC. It encodes CASSRAGGGSAGYEQYF.

This chain joins TRBV18 and TRBJ2-7; 8 bases are shared with TRBD2. Losses at the gene ends were 8 bases for V and 0 bases for J; bases not matched to a gene: 6. The CDR3 sequence is 14 residues long. The germline V gene has CDR1 KGHSH and CDR2 LQKENI. CDR3 amino acids: CASSPRGDSYEQYF. The CDR3 DNA sequence: TGTGCCAGCAGCCCGCGGGGGGACTCCTACGAGCAGTACTTC.

The rearrangement links TRBV19 to TRBJ2-7; TRBD2 aligns across 9 bases. This CDR3 region has 15 residues. Losses at the gene ends were 1 base for V and 2 bases for J; bases not matched to a gene: 3. The germline V gene has CDR1 LNHDA and CDR2 SQIVND (reference sequence). CDR3 in DNA: TGTGCCAGTAGTATAGTTACTAGCGGGCCCTACGAGCAGTACTTC. Translation: CASSIVTSGPYEQYF.

V is TRBV9 and J is TRBJ1-2; D possibly corresponds to TRBD1 (5 bases). V lost 4 bases, J lost 4 bases, and 26 bases lay in between. CDR3 length: 18 residues. Per germline, CDR1 SGDLS and CDR2 YYNGEE. This CDR3 is CASSLEGGTWERGYGYTF. The CDR3 DNA reads TGTGCCAGCAGCTTAGAAGGAGGGACGTGGGAACGGGGCTATGGCTACACCTTC.

Many counts were recorded for this clonotype. The V gene is TRBV4-2, the J gene TRBJ1-5; D is uncertain. The V gene's germline CDR1 is LGHNA and CDR2 YNFKEQ. V was pared by 1 base and J by 4 bases, with 11 bases between. This CDR3 region has 15 residues. The CDR3 is CASSQATAENQPQHF. The CDR3 bases are TGTGCCAGCAGCCAAGCGACGGCAGAAAATCAGCCCCAGCATTTT.

This clonotype was observed at least ten times. This chain joins TRBV6-1 and TRBJ1-1; TRBD1 aligns across 7 bases. The CDR3 contains 14 residues. J lost 3 bases, V lost 4 bases, and 5 bases had no gene match. CDR1 and CDR2 from the germline V gene are MNHNS and SASEGT. The CDR3 sequence: CASSGQGIYTEAFF. The DNA for the CDR3 is TGTGCCAGCAGTGGACAGGGAATATACACTGAAGCTTTCTTT.

This clonotype occurred many times. The J gene is TRBJ2-7, the V gene TRBV3-1; D gene ambiguous. The CDR3 extends over 14 amino acids. The germline V and J ends were trimmed by 3 bases and 1 base, with 10 bases remaining between them. Per germline, CDR1 LGHDT and CDR2 YNNKEL (reference sequence). The CDR3 bases are TGTGCCAGCAGCCAGATCGTAGGGTCCTACGAGCAGTACTTC. Amino acid sequence: CASSQIVGSYEQYF.

This clonotype was seen a handful of times. V gene TRBV27 combines with J gene TRBJ2-1; 9 positions agree with TRBD2. V shed 4 bases and J 7 bases; nucleotides not matched to a gene: 14. This CDR3 spans 17 amino acids. Germline V CDR1 and CDR2: MNHEY, SMNVEV (reference sequence). The CDR3 sequence: CASSYVGIAGERNEQFF. In DNA form, the CDR3 reads TGTGCCAGCAGTTACGTGGGGATAGCGGGAGAGCGGAATGAGCAGTTCTTC.

Concerning this clonotype itself: A read error is possible here, since a much larger clone lies one base away. V is TRBV28 and J is TRBJ2-7; the D gene is possibly TRBD2 (6 bases). Germline V gives CDR1 MDHEN, CDR2 SYDVKM. This CDR3 is 16 amino acids long. Here the CDR3 reads CASSPRGTSRSCEQYF. The CDR3 DNA reads TGTGCCAGCAGCCCTCGTGGGACTTCCCGCTCCTGCGAGCAGTACTTC.

There are a few counts of this clonotype. The rearrangement links TRBV3-1 to TRBJ2-2; TRBD1 matches 11 bases. Trimming removed 4 bases from V and 5 bases from J; junction bases left unmatched: 6. The CDR3 runs 16 residues. Germline lookup yields CDR1 LGHDT and CDR2 YNNKEL (reference sequence). The CDR3 loop reads CASSRGTGGKTGELFF. CDR3 DNA sequence: TGTGCCAGCAGCCGCGGGACAGGGGGAAAAACCGGGGAGCTGTTTTTT.

This clonotype showed up many times. The V and J genes are TRBV27 and TRBJ1-6, with 7 bases matching TRBD1. Losses at the gene ends were 6 bases for V and 6 bases for J; bases not matched to a gene: 11. Germline V gene data show CDR1 as MNHEY and CDR2 as SMNVEV (reference sequence). CDR3 length equals 16 residues. Written as DNA, the CDR3 is TGTGCCAGCAGCATCATCTACGGGACAGTTAATTCACCCCTCCACTTT. Its translation: CASSIIYGTVNSPLHF.

This clonotype was seen only a few times. The chain employs TRBV5-1 and TRBJ2-7; TRBD2 agrees at 9 bases. The CDR3 consists of 14 residues. Germline V gene sequence: CDR1 SGHRS, CDR2 YFSETQ. J gave up 5 bases and V 4 bases, and 7 bases lay outside the gene matches. The CDR3 coding sequence is TGCGCCAGCAGCGGAAGCGGGAGGAGAGACGAGCAGTACTTC. Residues: CASSGSGRRDEQYF.